The text below deals with one TCR beta chain. The antigen remains unidentified. V lost 6 bases, J lost 1 base, and 11 bases lay in between. The CDR3 spans 14 residues. Germline values: CDR1 ENHRY, CDR2 SYGVKD. This sample stems from a study of T cell responses to AZD1222 COVID-19 vaccine. Study findings and constraints: Among spike-specific TCRs, nearly half reportedly target unmutated variant regions. The study found Spike-specific TCR breadth and depth rose after two AZD1222 doses. None of the repertoires were sampled until the peak T cell response had passed. Clonal diversity was possibly underestimated; the donors were predominantly white British and more often female.

TCRdb's table, derived via immunoSEQ multiplex PCR, lists solely in-frame clones and lacks some. The sample has 120,000 or so clones; 80% to 90% are singletons. The V call is TRBV10-3, the J call TRBJ2-3; perhaps D is TRBD1 or TRBD2 (6 bases each). The TCR was taken from an adult in good health. The sample consisted of peripheral blood, taken on day 0 of AZD1222 vaccination. CDR3 sequence: CAIRRGAGTDTQYF. In DNA, the CDR3 is TGTGCCATCAGAAGGGGGGCCGGCACAGATACGCAGTATTTT.